The TCR beta chain described here comes from a study of early T cells in non-severe SARS-CoV-2 infection. Study background: Unpaired chains resulted from sequencing bulk RNA of unsorted whole blood. Study results and limitations: The matching step, a VDJdb search, favored anti-spike CD8 responses and missed private and CD4 specificities.

The CDR3 has 16 amino acids. Trimming removed 6 bases at V and 3 bases at J, with 17 bases between. About this clonotype: Antigen unknown.

Attachment of unique molecular identifiers was made to individual cDNA molecules. TCRdb re-derived calls from the 5' RACE reads in MiXCR, one entry per CDR3 protein. The table includes tens of thousands of distinct CDR3 sequences, around 13% detected once. The TCR originated in an adult who was a healthcare worker with PCR-confirmed SARS-CoV-2 infection or an uninfected control (not recorded which). The chain carries TRBV12-3 or TRBV12-4 and TRBJ2-2, with D tentatively TRBD1 (6 bases). The sample consisted of whole blood. The CDR3 protein is CASSWGRAAYTGELFF. The CDR3 coding sequence is TGTGCCAGCAGCTGGGGGCGAGCGGCATACACCGGGGAGCTGTTTTTT.